The rows below give T cell receptor beta chains drawn from one sample of a study of early T cells in non-severe SARS-CoV-2 infection. One entry per CDR3 protein, called by TCRdb with MiXCR from the 5' RACE reads. This sample has 85,000 to 100,000 distinct CDR3 sequences, with roughly 15% found just once. Sequences were derived from whole blood, sampled at baseline. These receptors were obtained from an adult who was a healthcare worker with PCR-confirmed SARS-CoV-2 infection or an uninfected control (not recorded which). Each CDR3 is given with its conserved first and last residue. The D gene is left open where the match is weak. Not all rows give a size; the values are once, few, many and, for expanded clones, a class.

abundance,d_gene,j_gene,v_gene,CDR3nt,CDR3aa
-,-,TRBJ2-7,TRBV20-1,TGCAGTGTACCCAGGGGGGCCCTCGAGCAGTACTTC,CSVPRGALEQYF
many,-,TRBJ2-1,TRBV20-1,TGCAGTGCTCTCCCCGGGGCGCTGGGGAATGAGCAGTTCTTC,CSALPGALGNEQFF
few,-,TRBJ2-2,TRBV11-2,TGTGCCAGCAGCTTAAAGATCGACACCGGGGAGCTGTTTTTT,CASSLKIDTGELFF
few,-,TRBJ2-1,TRBV28,TGTGCCAGCAGCAGCACAGGACTTAACTACAATGAGCAGTTCTTC,CASSSTGLNYNEQFF
few,-,TRBJ1-2,TRBV12-3/TRBV12-4,TGTGCCAGCACACCGGGACAACTAAACTATGGCTACACCTTC,CASTPGQLNYGYTF
many,-,TRBJ2-2,TRBV5-1,TGCGCCAGCAGCCCGTCACGGGGAACCGGGGAGCTGTTTTTT,CASSPSRGTGELFF
-,-,TRBJ2-2,TRBV12-3/TRBV12-4,TGTGCCAGCAGTTTAGGACACACCGGGGAGCTGTTTTTT,CASSLGHTGELFF
-,-,TRBJ2-7,TRBV29-1,TGCAGCGTTCGGGACAACTACGAGCAGTACTTC,CSVRDNYEQYF
-,TRBD1,TRBJ2-5,TRBV7-3,TGTGCCAGCAGCTCGGGACAGGGAGAGACCCAGTACTTC,CASSSGQGETQYF
many,TRBD1,TRBJ2-7,TRBV28,TGTGCCAGCACCACCGGGACAGGTTTTTACGAGCAGTACTTC,CASTTGTGFYEQYF
-,-,TRBJ1-1,TRBV12-3/TRBV12-4,TGTGCCAGCAGTTTTTCGGCAGGCAACACTGAAGCTTTCTTT,CASSFSAGNTEAFF
few,TRBD1,TRBJ1-2,TRBV6-2/TRBV6-3,TGTGCCAGCAGTTACTCGGGACAGGGGAGAGATGGCTACACCTTC,CASSYSGQGRDGYTF
-,-,TRBJ1-2,TRBV12-3/TRBV12-4,TGTGCCAGCAGCCCCACACTTAACTATGGCTACACCTTC,CASSPTLNYGYTF
few,-,TRBJ2-1,TRBV14,TGTGCCAGCAGCCACGTGTTCACGGGAGAGGGGGACAATGAGCAGTTCTTC,CASSHVFTGEGDNEQFF
-,-,TRBJ1-1,TRBV28,TGTGCCAGCAGCTCTTCCGACATGGCTGGTACTGAAGCTTTCTTT,CASSSSDMAGTEAFF
many,TRBD2,TRBJ2-3,TRBV28,TGTGCCAGCAGTTTAAAAGTCCTAGCGGGAGGTATAGATACGCAGTATTTT,CASSLKVLAGGIDTQYF
-,-,TRBJ2-1,TRBV4-3,TGCGCCAGCAGCCAAGACGGCCCGGTCTCCAGCTCCTACAATGAGCAGTTCTTC,CASSQDGPVSSSYNEQFF
-,-,TRBJ1-6,TRBV14,TGTGCCAGCAGCCTCACAGGGTTTGATTCACCCCTCCACTTT,CASSLTGFDSPLHF
-,-,TRBJ2-2,TRBV27,TGTGCCAGTATGACGGGACTGAACACCGGGGAGCTGTTTTTT,CASMTGLNTGELFF
-,TRBD2,TRBJ2-7,TRBV7-6,TGTGCCAGCAGCTTAGCCGGGACTAGGGTCTCCGAGCAGTACTTC,CASSLAGTRVSEQYF
-,TRBD1,TRBJ2-5,TRBV6-6,TGTGCCAGCAGCCACAGGGGTGGGGAGACCCAGTACTTC,CASSHRGGETQYF
many,-,TRBJ1-1,TRBV28,TGTGCCAGCAGTTTAGGCCCCCGACAGAGTGAAGCTTTCTTT,CASSLGPRQSEAFF
-,-,TRBJ2-5,TRBV6-6,TGTGCCAGCAGTTACCGGGATAGCGGAGAAGAGACCCAGTACTTC,CASSYRDSGEETQYF
-,-,TRBJ1-2,TRBV19,TGTGCCAGTAGTTATATCTATGGCTACACCTTC,CASSYIYGYTF
-,-,TRBJ2-2,TRBV28,TGTGCCAGCAGAGGGACGGGTACCGGGGAGCTGTTTTTT,CASRGTGTGELFF
-,TRBD2,TRBJ2-5,TRBV7-2,TGTGCCAGCAGCTTGCAACCTAGCGGAGACTCGTACCAAGAGACCCAGTACTTC,CASSLQPSGDSYQETQYF
many,TRBD1,TRBJ2-1,TRBV6-6,TGTGCCAGCAGTCCTGCCGGGACAGCGCATGAGCAGTTCTTC,CASSPAGTAHEQFF
few,-,TRBJ2-7,TRBV6-1,TGTGCCAGCAGTGAAGGCAACTACGAGCAGTACTTC,CASSEGNYEQYF
-,-,TRBJ1-3,TRBV7-2,TGTGCCAGCAGCTTAGGAGGGGGGACCTACTCTGGAAACACCATATATTTT,CASSLGGGTYSGNTIYF
-,TRBD1,TRBJ1-4,TRBV6-6,TGTGCCAGCAGCAAATACAGGGGAAGAGCAACTAATGAAAAACTGTTTTTT,CASSKYRGRATNEKLFF
-,TRBD2,TRBJ2-1,TRBV7-4,TGTGCCAGCAGCTTAGTAGGGCTAGCGGCTACCTACAATGAGCAGTTCTTC,CASSLVGLAATYNEQFF
-,TRBD2,TRBJ2-7,TRBV7-2,TGTGCCAGCAGCTCCCAAAGCGGGACCTACGAGCAGTACTTC,CASSSQSGTYEQYF
few,-,TRBJ1-3,TRBV7-6,TGTGCCAGCAGCTTAGATAGGACAGCTGGAAACACCATATATTTT,CASSLDRTAGNTIYF
few,-,TRBJ2-3,TRBV6-4,TGTGCCAGCAGTGAGAGCGGAGAGGAAACAGATACGCAGTATTTT,CASSESGEETDTQYF
-,-,TRBJ2-6,TRBV5-4,TGTGCCAGCAGAGGGACGCTCGATTCTGGGGCCAACGTCCTGACTTTC,CASRGTLDSGANVLTF
-,-,TRBJ2-7,TRBV11-1,TGTGCCAGCAGTGGACAGACCTACGAGCAGTACTTC,CASSGQTYEQYF
few,TRBD2,TRBJ2-2,TRBV7-8,TGTGCCAGCAGCTTCGCAGCGGGAGGGGGAACCGGGGAGCTGTTTTTT,CASSFAAGGGTGELFF
many,-,TRBJ1-4,TRBV6-2/TRBV6-3,TGTGCCAGCAGGAACTCCGGGGCAACTAATGAAAAACTGTTTTTT,CASRNSGATNEKLFF
few,-,TRBJ2-2,TRBV28,TGTGCCAGCAGTTTGACCCCCGGGGAGCTGTTTTTT,CASSLTPGELFF
-,-,TRBJ2-2,TRBV5-1,TGCGCCAGCAGCTTGGCCCTAGGGCCGAACACCGGGGAGCTGTTTTTT,CASSLALGPNTGELFF
-,TRBD2,TRBJ2-7,TRBV10-3,TGTGTCATCAGTGGGACCCCCGGACTAGCTGAGTACGAGCAGTACTTC,CVISGTPGLAEYEQYF
few,-,TRBJ2-7,TRBV21-1,TGTGCCAGCAGCAGACCGGACTCCCCGGGGGTCGAGCAGTACTTC,CASSRPDSPGVEQYF
few,TRBD1,TRBJ2-5,TRBV12-3/TRBV12-4,TGTGCCAGCAGTCAGGGACAGGACTTGGAGACCCAGTACTTC,CASSQGQDLETQYF
-,-,TRBJ1-2,TRBV12-3/TRBV12-4,TGTGCCAGCAGTCCCGGACAGAGAGTTGGCTACACCTTC,CASSPGQRVGYTF
-,TRBD2,TRBJ2-3,TRBV24-1,TGTGCCACCAGACCAGCGGGAGGTCGAGATACGCAGTATTTT,CATRPAGGRDTQYF
-,TRBD1,TRBJ2-5,TRBV30,TGTGCCTGGAGTGGCTCTAACAGGGGGCCGCGGGAGACCCAGTACTTC,CAWSGSNRGPRETQYF
-,-,TRBJ2-1,TRBV20-1,TGCAGTGCTCCTGGGGGAGTTAGGGACAATGAGCAGTTCTTC,CSAPGGVRDNEQFF
-,-,TRBJ2-7,TRBV12-3/TRBV12-4,TGTGCCAGCAGTCGTAGACAGGAGCAGTACTTC,CASSRRQEQYF
-,-,TRBJ2-2,TRBV5-4,TGTGCCAGCAGCTTAGGAGGTATCGGGGAGCTGTTTTTT,CASSLGGIGELFF
-,-,TRBJ2-3,TRBV20-1,TGCAGTGCTAGAGTGAAATCAGATACGCAGTATTTT,CSARVKSDTQYF